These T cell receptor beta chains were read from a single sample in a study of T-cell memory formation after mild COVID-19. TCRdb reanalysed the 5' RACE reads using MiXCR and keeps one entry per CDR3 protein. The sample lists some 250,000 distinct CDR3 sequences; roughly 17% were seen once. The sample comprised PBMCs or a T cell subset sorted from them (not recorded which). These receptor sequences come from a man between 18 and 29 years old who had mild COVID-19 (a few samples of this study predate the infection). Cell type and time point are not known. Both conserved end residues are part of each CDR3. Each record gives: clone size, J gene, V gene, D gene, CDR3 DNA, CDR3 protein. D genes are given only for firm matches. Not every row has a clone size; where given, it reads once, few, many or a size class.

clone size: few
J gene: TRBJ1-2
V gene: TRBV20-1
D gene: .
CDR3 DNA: TGCAGTGCTGGAGCGGGCTATGGCTACACCTTC
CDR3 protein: CSAGAGYGYTF

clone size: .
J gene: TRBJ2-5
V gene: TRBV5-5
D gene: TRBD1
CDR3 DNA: TGTGCCAGCGACGGGGACAGGGCGGCAGAGACCCAGTACTTC
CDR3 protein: CASDGDRAAETQYF

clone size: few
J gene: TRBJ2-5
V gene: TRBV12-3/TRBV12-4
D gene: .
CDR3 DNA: TGTGCCAGCAGTCCTGACGCCGGGCGGGAGACCCAGTACTTC
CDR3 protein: CASSPDAGRETQYF

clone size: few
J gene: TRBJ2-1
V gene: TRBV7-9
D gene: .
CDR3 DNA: TGTGCCAGCAGCTCGATTTTGCGATCTGAGCAGTTCTTC
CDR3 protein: CASSSILRSEQFF

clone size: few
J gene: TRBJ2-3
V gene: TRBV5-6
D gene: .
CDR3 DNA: TGTGCCAGCAGCTTGGGACCGCCCCAGGGAGATACGCAGTATTTT
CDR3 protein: CASSLGPPQGDTQYF

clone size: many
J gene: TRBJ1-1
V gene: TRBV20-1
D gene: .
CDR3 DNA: TGCAGTGCTCACAGGGACACTGAAGCTTTCTTT
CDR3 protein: CSAHRDTEAFF

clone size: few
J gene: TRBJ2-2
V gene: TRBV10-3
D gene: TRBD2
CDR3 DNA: TGTGCCATCAGTCGAGCGGGGGACAACACCGGGGAGCTGTTTTTT
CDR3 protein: CAISRAGDNTGELFF

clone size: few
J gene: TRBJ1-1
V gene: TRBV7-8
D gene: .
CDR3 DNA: TGTGCCAGCAGCTTAGTGAGGGTCACTGAAGCTTTCTTT
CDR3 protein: CASSLVRVTEAFF

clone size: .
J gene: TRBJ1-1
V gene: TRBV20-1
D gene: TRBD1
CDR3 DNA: TGCAGTGTCCCGTCCGGGACAGTCCCTGAAGCTTTCTTT
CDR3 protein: CSVPSGTVPEAFF

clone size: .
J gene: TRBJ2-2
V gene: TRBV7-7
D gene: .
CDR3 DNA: TGTGCCAGCAGCTCGGGACTTCACGGAGGCACCGGGGAGCTGTTTTTT
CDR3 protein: CASSSGLHGGTGELFF

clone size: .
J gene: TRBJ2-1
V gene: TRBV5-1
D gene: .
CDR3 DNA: TGCGCCAGCAACTTGAGTGGGAGCTCCTACAATGAGCAGTTCTTC
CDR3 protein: CASNLSGSSYNEQFF

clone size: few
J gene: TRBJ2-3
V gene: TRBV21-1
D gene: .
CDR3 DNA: TGTGCCAGCGGACTTGATACAGGGACAGATACGCAGTATTTT
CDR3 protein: CASGLDTGTDTQYF

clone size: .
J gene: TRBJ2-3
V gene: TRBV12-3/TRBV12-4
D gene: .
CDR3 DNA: TGTGCCAGCAGTTTGCGGCCCTTGGGGACAGATACGCAGTATTTT
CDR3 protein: CASSLRPLGTDTQYF

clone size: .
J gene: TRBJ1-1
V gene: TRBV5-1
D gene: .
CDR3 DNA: TGCGCCAGCAGCGCAGGGACACTTGAAGCTTTCTTT
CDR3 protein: CASSAGTLEAFF

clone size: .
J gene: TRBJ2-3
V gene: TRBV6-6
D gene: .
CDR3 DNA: TGTGCCAGCAGCGGCAGGCAGGGTGGTAATACGCAGTATTTT
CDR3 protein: CASSGRQGGNTQYF

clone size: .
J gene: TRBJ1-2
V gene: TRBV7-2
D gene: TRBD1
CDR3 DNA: TGTGCCAGCACCAACACCCTACAGGGGAACTATGGCTACACCTTC
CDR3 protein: CASTNTLQGNYGYTF

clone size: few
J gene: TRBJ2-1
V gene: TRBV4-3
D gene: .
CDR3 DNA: TGCGCCAGCAGCCAAGGGGGGACATCGTCCTACAATGAGCAGTTCTTC
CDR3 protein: CASSQGGTSSYNEQFF

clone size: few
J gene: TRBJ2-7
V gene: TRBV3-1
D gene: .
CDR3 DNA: TGTGCCAGCAGCCAAGGGCGTTCCTACGAGCAGTACTTC
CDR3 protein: CASSQGRSYEQYF

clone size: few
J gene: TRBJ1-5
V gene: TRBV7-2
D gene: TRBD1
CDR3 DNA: TGTGCCAGCAGCAGCCCGACAGGGGGCGATCAGCCCCAGCATTTT
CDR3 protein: CASSSPTGGDQPQHF

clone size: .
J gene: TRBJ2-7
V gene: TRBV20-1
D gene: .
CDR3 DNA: TGCAGTGCTAGGTCCGTTACCTACGAGCAGTACTTC
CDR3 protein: CSARSVTYEQYF

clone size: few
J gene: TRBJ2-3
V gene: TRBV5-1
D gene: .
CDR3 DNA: TGCGCCAGCACCCCAGGGACTGTCACAGATACGCAGTATTTT
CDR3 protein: CASTPGTVTDTQYF

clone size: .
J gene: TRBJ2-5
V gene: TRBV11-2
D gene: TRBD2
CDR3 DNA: TGTGCCAGCAGCTTAGAATGGAGCGGGGAAGAGACCCAGTACTTC
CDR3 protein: CASSLEWSGEETQYF

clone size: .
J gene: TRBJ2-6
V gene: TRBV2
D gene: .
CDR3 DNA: TGTGCCAGCTTGCCGGACCGGGTTCTAGTTGCTGGGGCCAACGTCCTGACTTTC
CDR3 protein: CASLPDRVLVAGANVLTF

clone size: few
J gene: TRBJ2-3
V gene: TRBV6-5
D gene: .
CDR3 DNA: TGTGCCAGCAGTTACGGGGCGGGCACAGATACGCAGTATTTT
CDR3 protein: CASSYGAGTDTQYF

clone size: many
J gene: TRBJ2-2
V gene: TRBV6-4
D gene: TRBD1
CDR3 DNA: TGTGCCAGCAGTGGGACAGGCACCGGGGAGCTGTTTTTT
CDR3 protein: CASSGTGTGELFF

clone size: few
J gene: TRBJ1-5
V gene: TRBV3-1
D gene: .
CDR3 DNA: TGTGCCAGCAGCCAAGGGGTCGGGGAGCAGCCCCAGCATTTT
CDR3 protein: CASSQGVGEQPQHF

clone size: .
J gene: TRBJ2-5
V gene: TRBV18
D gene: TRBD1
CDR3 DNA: TGTGCCAGCTCACCACCAGGGGGCCACCCTTTGACCCAGTACTTC
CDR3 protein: CASSPPGGHPLTQYF

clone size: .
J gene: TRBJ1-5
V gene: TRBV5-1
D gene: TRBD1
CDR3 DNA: TGCGCCAGCAGCTTGGACAGGGGGACTCAGCCCCAGCATTTT
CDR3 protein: CASSLDRGTQPQHF